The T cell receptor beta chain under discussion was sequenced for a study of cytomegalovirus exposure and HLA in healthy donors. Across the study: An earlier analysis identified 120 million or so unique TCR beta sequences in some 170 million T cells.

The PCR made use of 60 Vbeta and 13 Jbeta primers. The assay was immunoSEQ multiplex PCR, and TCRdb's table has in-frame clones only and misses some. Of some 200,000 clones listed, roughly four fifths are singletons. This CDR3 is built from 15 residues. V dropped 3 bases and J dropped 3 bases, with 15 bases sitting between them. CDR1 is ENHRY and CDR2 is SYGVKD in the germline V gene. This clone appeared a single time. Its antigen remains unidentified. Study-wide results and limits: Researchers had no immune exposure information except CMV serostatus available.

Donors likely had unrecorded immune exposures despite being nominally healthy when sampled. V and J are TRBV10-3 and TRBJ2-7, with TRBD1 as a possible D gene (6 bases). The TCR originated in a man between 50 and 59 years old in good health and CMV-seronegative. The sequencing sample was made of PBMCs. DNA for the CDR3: TGTGCCATCAGTGACCTCTCGACAGGACTCTACGAGCAGTACTTC. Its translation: CAISDLSTGLYEQYF.